The T cell receptor (beta chain) described here comes from a study of cytomegalovirus exposure and HLA in healthy donors (TCRdb year 2017). At the level of the whole study: The 550 to 750 repertoires of the first cohort and the 110 or so validation repertoires were produced on the same platform, according to a later analysis. The study was designed to test whether signatures of past pathogen exposure could be identified by cataloging public T cell receptors. In addition to the first cohort of 666 subjects, a separate validation cohort of 120 different subjects was used. To predict cytomegalovirus infection status, the study combined high-throughput TCR immunosequencing, statistical association of individual TCRs with disease status, and machine learning. Points the paper makes about the study in general: The authors suggested that the approach could potentially be generalized to other disease states and immunological phenotypes. Of the cluster scores, around 95% were above 0 in a later analysis, which found that TCRs clustered in the first cohort also tended to co-occur in the approximately 110 validation repertoires. In vitro tests confirmed that a few of the cytomegalovirus-associated TCR beta chains recognize cytomegalovirus antigens. The study listed 164 TCR beta chains as associated with cytomegalovirus. The classifier was reported to diagnose cytomegalovirus status with high specificity and sensitivity in both the original cohort and the validation cohort. Most TCR sequences were seen in very few donors, while some public TCRs were found in many individuals. All 120 or so repertoires were used to score co-occurrence in the validation cohort in a later analysis, because that analysis had no HLA typing for the cohort.

Donors formed part of the validation cohort, which comprised fewer than 150 subjects and was distinct from the first cohort of fewer than 750 subjects. The library relied on the immunoSEQ multiplex PCR assay. As for the authors' bioinformatics: A statistical classification framework was built to diagnose cytomegalovirus status from the catalog of TCR beta chain sequences. TCRdb's version of the immuneACCESS table is confined to in-frame rearrangements and falls short of the full clone set. An unresolved V gene accounts for under half of the shortfall where checked; the remainder is of unknown origin. V and J calls and clone size follow that table, whereas D and trimming were derived from the DNA. Present in this sample are tens of thousands of clones, around 92% of which were seen just once. The ten largest account for about 1.2% of the sample. Points on this clone: Its antigen specificity is not known. Base qualities are not at hand, and no much larger clone is one base apart.

CDR1 and CDR2 (SNHLY, FYNNEI) derive from the germline V gene. V is pruned by 3 bases and J by 0 bases, leaving 10 bases of the junction without a gene match. The cysteine opens and the phenylalanine closes a CDR3 of 20 amino acids. Kept here is only the CDR3 DNA, which spans 60 bases and is read in frame from base 1. The chain joins TRBV2 to TRBJ2-1, and 14 junction bases match TRBD2. The sequenced sample consisted of PBMCs. The clonotype was recovered from a woman in her late teens or twenties in good health and CMV-seronegative. The DNA sequence is as follows: TGTGCCAGCAGTGAGTTGCAGACTAGCGGGAGGGTAACCTCCTACAATGAGCAGTTCTTC. Translated, this gives CASSELQTSGRVTSYNEQFF.